A selection of T cell receptor beta chains follows, all from one sample in a study of PD-1 blockade in classical Hodgkin lymphoma. Data came from immunoSEQ multiplex PCR; TCRdb stores just in-frame clones and leaves some out. The sample includes tens of thousands of clones, over 75% of them seen just once. The sequences come from peripheral blood mononuclear cells (PBMCs), collected before the fourth cycle of nivolumab. The receptors shown here come from a human donor with classical Hodgkin lymphoma. Each CDR3 is given with its conserved first and last residue. The order of the fields is V gene, D gene, clone size, J gene, CDR3 DNA, CDR3 protein. D genes are given only for firm matches. The listing skips clone size in some rows; elsewhere it reads once, few, many or a size class.

>TRBV6-6|.|.|TRBJ2-2
TGTGCCAGCAGCCAGGGCCACAACACCGGGGAGCTGTTTTTT
CASSQGHNTGELFF
>TRBV4-3|TRBD2|.|TRBJ2-7
TGCGCCAGCAGCCAAGGGGCTAGCGGTTTCTCCTACGAGCAGTACTTC
CASSQGASGFSYEQYF
>TRBV18|.|.|TRBJ1-1
TGTGCCAGCTCAGTCCCGGGCCCACGGGCTTTCTTT
CASSVPGPRAFF
>TRBV4-1|.|few|TRBJ1-5
TGCGCCAGCAGCCAAGATTCTTGGGAGTTTCAGCCCCAGCATTTT
CASSQDSWEFQPQHF
>TRBV21-1|.|few|TRBJ2-5
TGTGCCAGCAGCAAAGAGGGGGGACGGGTGGAGACCCAGTACTTC
CASSKEGGRVETQYF
>TRBV10-3|TRBD1|.|TRBJ2-7
TGTGCCATTCTAGGACAGGGGGCAGGCGAGCAGTACTTC
CAILGQGAGEQYF
>TRBV19|TRBD1|once|TRBJ1-1
TGTGCCAGTAGTATGGGACAGCCCAACACTGAAGCTTTCTTT
CASSMGQPNTEAFF
>TRBV10-3|.|.|TRBJ2-3
TGTGCCACCCGGAGGGGGGCAGACACAGATACGCAGTATTTT
CATRRGADTDTQYF
>TRBV7-6|.|.|TRBJ2-1
TGTGCCAGCAGCTTAGGGGGCATCTCCTACAATGAGCAGTTCTTC
CASSLGGISYNEQFF
>TRBV28|.|.|TRBJ2-5
TGTGCCAGCAGTTTTAGGCAAAAAGAGACCCAGTACTTC
CASSFRQKETQYF
>TRBV18|.|.|TRBJ1-4
TGTGCCAGCTCACGTTCCCTTAATGAAAAACTGTTTTTT
CASSRSLNEKLFF
>TRBV11-3|.|.|TRBJ1-1
TGTGCCAGCAGAACGACGGCTCCGAACACTGAAGCTTTCTTT
CASRTTAPNTEAFF
>TRBV29-1|TRBD1|.|TRBJ2-5
TGCAGCGTACAGGGGCCGTGGCGTGGGGAGACCCAGTACTTC
CSVQGPWRGETQYF
>TRBV6-4|.|.|TRBJ2-2
TGTGCCAGCAGTGAATCTGCCACCGGGGAGCTGTTTTTT
CASSESATGELFF
>TRBV29-1|.|.|TRBJ1-3
TGCAGCGTTGATTCTGGGTCAGGCTCTGGAAACACCATATATTTT
CSVDSGSGSGNTIYF
>TRBV29-1|.|.|TRBJ1-2
TGCAGCGTTGAAAAGGGGTTCGGGAGCTACACCTTC
CSVEKGFGSYTF
>TRBV7-2|TRBD1|few|TRBJ1-2
TGTGCCAGCAGCTTAGAGGCAGGGGGTTTAGGTGGCTACACCTTC
CASSLEAGGLGGYTF
>TRBV5-1|.|.|TRBJ2-1
TGCGCCAGCAGCTTGAGTGGGAGTGGTCGGAATGAGCAGTTCTTC
CASSLSGSGRNEQFF
>TRBV7-9|.|once|TRBJ1-1
TGTGCCAGCAGCCCCCCCGGCAGGGGAGGGACTGAAGCTTTCTTT
CASSPPGRGGTEAFF
>TRBV27|TRBD1|once|TRBJ2-2
TGTGCCAGCAGTTGGACAGGGACCGGGGAGCTGTTTTTT
CASSWTGTGELFF
>TRBV20-1|.|.|TRBJ1-5
TGCAGTGCTAGGGTGGCTGAGGCCCAGCATTTT
CSARVAEAQHF
>TRBV4-2|.|.|TRBJ2-1
TGTGCCAGCAGCCCCCTGGAAGGGCTAGAGCAGTTCTTC
CASSPLEGLEQFF
>TRBV15|.|once|TRBJ1-4
TGTGCCACCAGCCCATTGGACAATAATGAAAAACTGTTTTTT
CATSPLDNNEKLFF
>TRBV6-5|TRBD1|once|TRBJ2-1
TGTGCCAGCAGTCCCACCGGGACAGCTTACAATGAGCAGTTCTTC
CASSPTGTAYNEQFF
>TRBV30|.|once|TRBJ1-1
TGTGCCTGGAGCGGGGACCCATGGACCCGGGGCACTGAAGCTTTCTTT
CAWSGDPWTRGTEAFF
>TRBV5-1|TRBD1|.|TRBJ1-2
TGCGCCAGCAGCCAGGGGGCGGAATATGGCTACACCTTC
CASSQGAEYGYTF
>TRBV7-2|.|once|TRBJ1-1
TGTGCCAGCAGCTTAGGCGGCCCGAACACTGAAGCTTTCTTT
CASSLGGPNTEAFF
>TRBV28|.|.|TRBJ1-2
TGTGCCAGCAGTTTATGGGGGGGGCACAGGGTGGGTGGCTACACCTTC
CASSLWGGHRVGGYTF
>TRBV9|.|.|TRBJ1-2
TGTGCCAGCAGCGTAGTGGGGGAGGGCTATGGCTACACCTTC
CASSVVGEGYGYTF
>TRBV5-5|.|.|TRBJ1-2
TGTGCCAGCAGCAAGCTAGCGAACTATGGCTACACCTTC
CASSKLANYGYTF
>TRBV19|TRBD1|.|TRBJ1-4
TGTGCCAGTACCCACTGGACAGGGCTACGTGAAAAACTGTTTTTT
CASTHWTGLREKLFF
>TRBV7-2|.|.|TRBJ1-2
TGTGCCAGCAGCTTAGTCCGGGATGGCTACACCTTC
CASSLVRDGYTF
>TRBV30|TRBD1|.|TRBJ2-6
TGTGCTGGTGGAGTAGGGGGCGCTGGGGCCAACGTCCTGACTTTC
CAGGVGGAGANVLTF
>TRBV27|TRBD1|few|TRBJ2-1
TGTGCCAGCAGTTCAACAGGGACAGGGGCCTACAATGAGCAGTTCTTC
CASSSTGTGAYNEQFF
>TRBV4-3|.|few|TRBJ1-2
TGCGCCAGCAGCCAAGATTCGGGGAACTATGGCTACACCTTC
CASSQDSGNYGYTF
>TRBV5-1|TRBD1|.|TRBJ1-1
TGCGCCAGCAGCTTCGGACAGGGGGAAAGTGAAGCTTTCTTT
CASSFGQGESEAFF
>TRBV6-1|.|.|TRBJ2-2
TGTGCCAGCAGTGGGACAACCGGGGAGCTGTTTTTT
CASSGTTGELFF
>TRBV27|TRBD1|.|TRBJ1-2
TGTGCCAGCAGTCCACGACAGGGAAGCCATGGCTACACCTTC
CASSPRQGSHGYTF
>TRBV6-6|TRBD1|few|TRBJ1-1
TGTGCCAGCAGGATGACAGGGTGGGCCACTGAAGCTTTCTTT
CASRMTGWATEAFF
>TRBV2|.|.|TRBJ1-2
TGTGCCAGCAGTAGGCAGGCAGCTAACTATGGCTACACCTTC
CASSRQAANYGYTF
>TRBV6-6|.|.|TRBJ2-3
TGTGCCAGCAGTTACTCGACGGGTGGCGCAGATACGCAGTATTTT
CASSYSTGGADTQYF
>TRBV18|.|.|TRBJ2-7
TGTGCCAGCTCACCACCGGCCGGGACGGACTACGAGCAGTACTTC
CASSPPAGTDYEQYF
>TRBV6-5|.|few|TRBJ2-3
TGTGCCAGCAGTTACAGCTTTAGCACAGATACGCAGTATTTT
CASSYSFSTDTQYF
>TRBV7-2|.|.|TRBJ2-7
TGTGCCAGCAGCTGGGGCAGGACCTCCTACGAGCAGTACTTC
CASSWGRTSYEQYF
>TRBV10-3|.|few|TRBJ1-1
TGTGCCATCAAGTACGGAATGAACACTGAAGCTTTCTTT
CAIKYGMNTEAFF
>TRBV4-1|TRBD2|.|TRBJ2-7
TGCGCCAGCAGCCTGGGACTAGCGGGAGCTTCCTACGAGCAGTACTTC
CASSLGLAGASYEQYF
>TRBV6-1|TRBD1|.|TRBJ1-5
TGTGCCAGCAATGACAGGGCCTTCAATCAGCCCCAGCATTTT
CASNDRAFNQPQHF
>TRBV5-1|TRBD2|.|TRBJ2-3
TGCGCCAGCAGCCCCTTCCCCGGACTAGCGGGAGGGGGTGCAGATACGCAGTATTTT
CASSPFPGLAGGGADTQYF
>TRBV4-2|.|.|TRBJ1-5
TGTGCCAGCAGCCTAGGGGGAAGGGATCATCCCCAGCATTTT
CASSLGGRDHPQHF
>TRBV29-1|TRBD1|.|TRBJ2-7
TGCAGCGTTATCCGGGACAGGGGGTATCAAGAGCAGTACTTC
CSVIRDRGYQEQYF
>TRBV12-5|.|few|TRBJ1-1
TGTGCTAGTGGTTTGGGTACAGAGACTGAAGCTTTCTTT
CASGLGTETEAFF
>TRBV7-2|.|.|TRBJ1-4
TGTGCCAGCAGCTTATGGGGGGGTGAAAAACTGTTTTTT
CASSLWGGEKLFF
>TRBV6-6|.|once|TRBJ1-2
TGTGCCAGCAGTTACGGCGGGCAGGTGCTCTATGGCTACACCTTC
CASSYGGQVLYGYTF
>TRBV7-3|.|.|TRBJ2-2
TGTGCCAGCAGCTTTGGGTTCGGAGGCACCGGGGAGCTGTTTTTT
CASSFGFGGTGELFF
>TRBV18|.|.|TRBJ2-2
TGTGCCAGCTCACCACCGGCAGGACCCCGCGGGGAGCTGTTTTTT
CASSPPAGPRGELFF
>TRBV10-3|.|.|TRBJ1-2
TGTGCCATCAGTGCAACCGGGACTACCTATGGCTACACCTTC
CAISATGTTYGYTF
>TRBV15|TRBD1|.|TRBJ1-2
TGTGCCACCAGCGGGGACAGGGGGAACTATGGCTACACCTTC
CATSGDRGNYGYTF
>TRBV15|.|.|TRBJ1-2
TGTGCCACCAGCAGAGCCGGACTAACAATTGTCTATGGCTACACCTTC
CATSRAGLTIVYGYTF
>TRBV27|TRBD1|.|TRBJ1-6
TGTGCCAGCAGAGGGACAGGGGGCTATAATTCACCCCTCCACTTT
CASRGTGGYNSPLHF
>TRBV7-9|.|.|TRBJ1-1
TGTGCCAGCAGCATCCTGACAGGTCTTAACACTGAAGCTTTCTTT
CASSILTGLNTEAFF